Presented here are 3 T cell receptor beta chains from one specimen sequenced in a study of OX40 agonist ivuxolimab in advanced cancers. Clones were read by immunoSEQ multiplex PCR, and TCRdb kept only the in-frame ones, dropping some. The data contain tens of thousands of clones, around nine tenths of them singletons. The source material was CD4+ or CD8+ T cells sorted from blood, sampled in a trial of the OX40 agonist ivuxolimab. These receptors were obtained from an adult with an advanced solid tumor such as melanoma, head and neck, liver or kidney cancer.

This clone was counted once. Other DNA sequences of this sample code for an identical CDR3. This sequence joins TRBV28 and TRBJ2-3, with 9 bases identical to TRBD1. The junction had 5 bases not matched to a gene; V was cut back by 3 bases and J by 4 bases. Germline loops: CDR1 MDHEN, CDR2 SYDVKM. The CDR3 has 15 residues. CDR3 sequence: CASSLPGQGPDTQYF. The CDR3 coding sequence is TGTGCCAGCAGTTTGCCGGGACAGGGTCCAGATACGCAGTATTTT.

This clone was seen only a few times. The genes are TRBV5-1 and TRBJ1-1; D is unclear. The V gene lost 0 bases and the J gene lost 4 bases, with 10 bases spanning the gap. The CDR3 consists of 14 residues. Germline-derived CDR1 and CDR2 are SGHRS and YFSETQ. CDR3 nucleotide sequence: TGCGCCAGCAGCTTGGCTGGTAGTGGCACTGAAGCTTTCTTT. Protein product: CASSLAGSGTEAFF.

The J gene is TRBJ1-1, the V gene TRBV27, with a weak D call TRBD1 (5 bases). This CDR3 contains 14 residues. Trimming cost V 3 bases and J 0 bases, with 8 bases left between them. Per the germline V gene, CDR1 is MNHEY and CDR2 is SMNVEV (reference sequence). The CDR3 loop reads CASSFNRLNTEAFF. CDR3 in DNA: TGTGCCAGCAGTTTTAACAGGTTGAACACTGAAGCTTTCTTT.